This TCR beta chain came from a study of long-term antiretroviral therapy in people with HIV. Study at large: Collection dates of the earliest samples fall about a decade before the 2015 immediate-ART recommendation. The study's findings and limits: All time points showed a repertoire dominated by clones expanded before ART. Someone took the blood between the mid-2000s and the late 2010s, maybe while older ART regimens were in use.

About this clone: Its target is not known.

Per germline, CDR1 SGDLS and CDR2 YYNGEE. This CDR3 has 14 amino acids. Trimming stripped 3 bases from V and 4 bases from J, with 13 bases between. Version v3.0 of the immunoSEQ assay was performed at survey level. Repertoires were generated with immunoSEQ multiplex PCR, while TCRdb's copy carries only in-frame clones and drops some. This table has 25,000 to 35,000 clones, roughly three quarters appearing once. This receptor was identified in a woman in her 50s with HIV. The chain carries TRBV9 and TRBJ2-5, with D perhaps matching TRBD2 (5 bases). This specimen was unsorted PBMCs, taken 3.1 years after starting antiretroviral therapy. CDR3: CASSAQREGETQYF. The CDR3 nucleotides read TGTGCCAGCAGCGCACAAAGAGAGGGAGAGACCCAGTACTTC.